The clone carrying this TCR beta chain appeared a few times. Antigen specificity is unknown. The sample comes from a study of CD8+ T cells in alopecia areata. Overall study: It was oral tofacitinib, at 5 to 10 mg twice daily, that treated patients received. The study's findings and limits: Higher clonality was seen in lesional scalp than in normal scalp, especially in alopecia totalis/universalis. Under tofacitinib, numerous expanded lesional clonotypes remained detectable in scalp and blood.

This sample's treatment: oral pan-JAK inhibitor, 5-10 mg twice daily. Sorting of CD4+ and CD8+ T cells was performed on PBMCs. The J segment lost 4 bases and the V segment lost 7 bases, leaving 4 bases of the junction unmatched. Germline values: CDR1 MNHEY, CDR2 SVGAGI. The CDR3 has 13 amino acids. cDNA serving as the sequencing template came from extracted, reverse transcribed RNA. Clones were sequenced by immunoSEQ multiplex PCR, and TCRdb holds only the in-frame ones, with some missing. Here the sample spans about 260,000 clones, about three fifths being singletons. The J gene is TRBJ1-2, the V gene TRBV6-5, with 9 nucleotides matching TRBD1. This TCR was recovered from a human donor with alopecia areata. This specimen consisted of CD4+ T cells sorted from blood, obtained at week 52, from a patient treated with tofacitinib. DNA for the CDR3: TGTGCCAGCACTGCGACAGGGGGCTATGGCTACACCTTC. Its protein product is CASTATGGYGYTF.